These T cell receptor beta chains were read from a single sample in a study of beta chain features in type 1 diabetes. The protocol was immunoSEQ multiplex PCR, while the TCRdb copy is restricted to in-frame clones and leaves out a portion. The data contain hundreds of thousands of clones, around 12% of them singletons. Sequencing used naive CD4+ T cells from blood. The receptors were sampled from a man aged 18 to 29 in good health. Both conserved end residues are part of each CDR3. The order of the fields is V gene, J gene, D gene, clone size, CDR3 protein, CDR3 DNA. The D gene is left open where the match is weak. Clone size appears in some rows only: once, few, many, or a class for an expanded clone.

>TRBV4-3|TRBJ1-1|.|few
CASSPRTAGDTEAFF
TGCGCCAGCAGCCCCAGGACAGCGGGGGACACTGAAGCTTTCTTT
>TRBV11-3|TRBJ2-1|TRBD1|few
CASSSRTGHYYNEQFF
TGTGCCAGCAGCTCTAGGACAGGCCACTATTACAATGAGCAGTTCTTC
>TRBV29-1|TRBJ2-7|TRBD1|few
CSVARTGSYEQYF
TGCAGCGTTGCGAGGACAGGCAGCTACGAGCAGTACTTC
>TRBV7-3|TRBJ2-1|TRBD2|.
CASSQRAGGNEQFF
TGTGCCAGCAGCCAACGAGCGGGGGGCAATGAGCAGTTCTTC
>TRBV30|TRBJ2-5|.|.
CAWSRVAAQYF
TGTGCCTGGTCCAGAGTGGCGGCCCAGTACTTC
>TRBV7-9|TRBJ2-7|TRBD2|many
CASAGLGPYEQYF
TGTGCCAGCGCGGGACTAGGTCCCTACGAGCAGTACTTC
>TRBV9|TRBJ2-2|.|few
CASSVEAFTGELFF
TGTGCCAGCAGCGTAGAAGCCTTCACCGGGGAGCTGTTTTTT
>TRBV7-2|TRBJ1-5|.|few
CASSLASGNQPQHF
TGTGCCAGCAGCTTAGCGAGCGGGAATCAGCCCCAGCATTTT
>TRBV5-1|TRBJ2-3|.|.
CASSLATGRTDTQYF
TGCGCCAGCAGCTTGGCTACAGGCCGCACAGATACGCAGTATTTT
>TRBV7-3|TRBJ1-1|.|.
CASSFGGGSAEAFF
TGTGCCAGCAGCTTTGGCGGGGGAAGCGCTGAAGCTTTCTTT
>TRBV4-3|TRBJ2-7|TRBD2|few
CASSQDLGLAGEQYF
TGCGCCAGCAGCCAAGATCTCGGACTAGCAGGCGAGCAGTACTTC
>TRBV4-3|TRBJ1-4|TRBD1|few
CASSQDLIGQGSEKLFF
TGCGCCAGCAGCCAAGATTTAATAGGACAGGGGAGCGAAAAACTGTTTTTT
>TRBV9|TRBJ2-5|.|many
CASSSGFSEILETQYF
TGTGCCAGCAGCAGCGGGTTTAGTGAGATCCTGGAGACCCAGTACTTC
>TRBV30|TRBJ2-1|.|.
CAWSVRGFNNEQFF
TGTGCCTGGAGCGTTAGGGGGTTTAACAATGAGCAGTTCTTC
>TRBV11-1|TRBJ2-7|TRBD2|.
CASSLSSGGLSYEQYF
TGTGCCAGCAGCTTATCTAGCGGGGGCCTCTCCTACGAGCAGTACTTC
>TRBV18|TRBJ2-7|.|.
CASSPESTPNYEQYF
TGTGCCAGCTCACCCGAATCAACACCAAACTACGAGCAGTACTTC
>TRBV7-3|TRBJ2-7|TRBD2|.
CASSFTSGSYEQYF
TGTGCCAGCAGCTTTACTAGCGGGAGCTACGAGCAGTACTTC
>TRBV30|TRBJ2-7|.|.
CAWVEASPGEQYF
TGTGCCTGGGTTGAGGCTTCCCCTGGCGAGCAGTACTTC
>TRBV30|TRBJ2-1|TRBD2|.
CAWAPTLAGGPGQFF
TGTGCCTGGGCCCCGACGCTAGCGGGAGGGCCAGGTCAGTTCTTC
>TRBV2|TRBJ1-4|.|.
CASHPRWRSEKLFF
TGTGCCAGCCACCCGCGTTGGAGGAGTGAAAAACTGTTTTTT
>TRBV27|TRBJ1-2|.|.
CASSPSGHYGYTF
TGTGCCAGCAGCCCAAGCGGGCACTATGGCTACACCTTC
>TRBV5-5|TRBJ2-1|TRBD2|few
CASSLSGDSYNEQFF
TGTGCCAGCAGCCTGAGCGGGGACTCCTACAATGAGCAGTTCTTC
>TRBV10-3|TRBJ2-3|.|few
CAISESRRTDTQYF
TGTGCCATCAGTGAGTCGAGGAGGACAGATACGCAGTATTTT
>TRBV21-1|TRBJ2-3|.|.
CASSPHRTATDTQYF
TGTGCCAGCAGCCCACATCGGACTGCCACAGATACGCAGTATTTT
>TRBV28|TRBJ2-1|.|.
CASRSFNEQFF
TGTGCCAGCAGATCCTTTAATGAGCAGTTCTTC
>TRBV20-1|TRBJ2-7|.|few
CSAEAYEQYF
TGCAGTGCAGAGGCCTACGAGCAGTACTTC
>TRBV30|TRBJ2-5|TRBD1|few
CAWNTQGVRETQYF
TGTGCCTGGAATACACAGGGGGTCAGGGAGACCCAGTACTTC
>TRBV2|TRBJ2-3|.|.
CASSYRTASTDTQYF
TGTGCCAGCAGTTACAGGACAGCTAGCACAGATACGCAGTATTTT
>TRBV9|TRBJ2-5|TRBD2|few
CASSVGGSGRATETQYF
TGTGCCAGCAGCGTAGGGGGTAGCGGGAGGGCCACAGAGACCCAGTACTTC
>TRBV29-1|TRBJ1-5|.|few
CSALPGANQPQHF
TGCAGCGCTCTCCCGGGAGCTAATCAGCCCCAGCATTTT
>TRBV4-2|TRBJ1-5|.|few
CASSQVSMRGNQPQHF
TGTGCCAGCAGCCAAGTGAGTATGAGGGGCAATCAGCCCCAGCATTTT